This is a list of T cell receptor beta chains from one sample in a study of blood T cell repertoires in COVID-19. Sequencing used immunoSEQ multiplex PCR; TCRdb keeps in-frame clones, though not all of them. The table has 52,000 or so clones, about four fifths seen once; the top ten hold around 5.9%. Input material: peripheral blood. The receptors were gathered from a human donor in a cohort sampled during active or convalescent COVID-19. Both conserved end residues are part of each CDR3. D genes are given only for firm matches. Only some rows state a clone size, as once, few, many or a class for expanded clones.

CDR3 length: 14
clone size: NA
V gene: TRBV7-8
D gene: TRBD1
J gene: TRBJ2-7
CDR3 DNA: TGTGCCAGCAGCTTCCGACAGGGCACCTACGAGCAGTACTTC
CDR3 protein: CASSFRQGTYEQYF

CDR3 length: 16
clone size: NA
V gene: TRBV9
D gene: TRBD2
J gene: TRBJ2-5
CDR3 DNA: TGTGCCAGCAGCGAGGTTAGCGGGGGGAGGGGAGAGACCCAGTACTTC
CDR3 protein: CASSEVSGGRGETQYF

CDR3 length: 17
clone size: NA
V gene: TRBV3-1/TRBV3-2
D gene: NA
J gene: TRBJ1-2
CDR3 DNA: TGTGCCAGCAGCTCAAGATTGGCGGGGGTGAAAAACTATGGCTACACCTTC
CDR3 protein: CASSSRLAGVKNYGYTF

CDR3 length: 14
clone size: NA
V gene: TRBV18
D gene: NA
J gene: TRBJ1-1
CDR3 DNA: TGTGCCAGCTCACCACCGTCGGGGAACACTGAAGCTTTCTTT
CDR3 protein: CASSPPSGNTEAFF

CDR3 length: 16
clone size: NA
V gene: TRBV5-6
D gene: NA
J gene: TRBJ2-3
CDR3 DNA: TGTGCCAGCAGCTTTCAGGTAGGCCCCAGCACAGATACGCAGTATTTT
CDR3 protein: CASSFQVGPSTDTQYF

CDR3 length: 14
clone size: NA
V gene: TRBV19
D gene: NA
J gene: TRBJ1-4
CDR3 DNA: TGTGCCAGTAGTAAGGATTGGCAGCGTGAAAAACTGTTTTTT
CDR3 protein: CASSKDWQREKLFF

CDR3 length: 11
clone size: few
V gene: TRBV10-3
D gene: TRBD1
J gene: TRBJ2-1
CDR3 DNA: TGTGCCGCACAGGGGGCTAATGAGCAGTTCTTC
CDR3 protein: CAAQGANEQFF

CDR3 length: 14
clone size: NA
V gene: TRBV10-3
D gene: NA
J gene: TRBJ1-5
CDR3 DNA: TGTGCCATCAGCTCAGAGGGGGGCAATCAGCCCCAGCATTTT
CDR3 protein: CAISSEGGNQPQHF

CDR3 length: 12
clone size: few
V gene: TRBV6-5
D gene: NA
J gene: TRBJ2-7
CDR3 DNA: TGTGTCACGACAGGCCTCTCCTACGAGCAGTACTTC
CDR3 protein: CVTTGLSYEQYF

CDR3 length: 16
clone size: NA
V gene: TRBV7-3
D gene: TRBD2
J gene: TRBJ2-3
CDR3 DNA: TGTGCCAGCAGCTTCGGACTAGCGGGGGGGCCAGATACGCAGTATTTT
CDR3 protein: CASSFGLAGGPDTQYF

CDR3 length: 15
clone size: NA
V gene: TRBV5-6
D gene: NA
J gene: TRBJ1-6
CDR3 DNA: TGTGCCAGCAGCTTGAGAGGGACACTCAATTCACCCCTCCACTTT
CDR3 protein: CASSLRGTLNSPLHF

CDR3 length: 15
clone size: NA
V gene: TRBV19
D gene: TRBD2
J gene: TRBJ2-1
CDR3 DNA: TGTGCCAGTAGTCCCTCCGGGACTAGGGGAAATGAGCAGTTCTTC
CDR3 protein: CASSPSGTRGNEQFF

CDR3 length: 14
clone size: NA
V gene: TRBV4-3
D gene: NA
J gene: TRBJ2-1
CDR3 DNA: TGCGCCAGCAGCAACCAGCATAGAGGCAATGAGCAGTTCTTC
CDR3 protein: CASSNQHRGNEQFF

CDR3 length: 13
clone size: NA
V gene: TRBV19
D gene: NA
J gene: TRBJ1-2
CDR3 DNA: TGTGCCACCAGAGGGGAGGGCGCCTATGGCTACACCTTC
CDR3 protein: CATRGEGAYGYTF

CDR3 length: 13
clone size: NA
V gene: TRBV2
D gene: NA
J gene: TRBJ1-2
CDR3 DNA: TGTGCCAGCAGTTCGACAGCTAACTATGGCTACACCTTC
CDR3 protein: CASSSTANYGYTF

CDR3 length: 13
clone size: NA
V gene: TRBV7-2
D gene: NA
J gene: TRBJ2-7
CDR3 DNA: TGTGCCAGCAGCTTAGCTTATAACACAGAGCAGTACTTC
CDR3 protein: CASSLAYNTEQYF

CDR3 length: 14
clone size: NA
V gene: TRBV5-6
D gene: TRBD2
J gene: TRBJ2-3
CDR3 DNA: TGTGCCAGCAGCAGGGGAGGGAGCACAGATACGCAGTATTTT
CDR3 protein: CASSRGGSTDTQYF

CDR3 length: 14
clone size: few
V gene: TRBV18
D gene: NA
J gene: TRBJ1-2
CDR3 DNA: TGTGCCAGCTCCTCAGATGGAGGGCACTATGGCTACACCTTC
CDR3 protein: CASSSDGGHYGYTF

CDR3 length: 15
clone size: NA
V gene: TRBV9
D gene: NA
J gene: TRBJ1-2
CDR3 DNA: TGTGCCAGCAGCGTAGGGGGGCGGATAAGCTATGGCTACACCTTC
CDR3 protein: CASSVGGRISYGYTF

CDR3 length: 16
clone size: NA
V gene: TRBV7-9
D gene: TRBD2
J gene: TRBJ2-1
CDR3 DNA: TGTGCCAGCAGCTTACGTTGGGGGGGCTCCTACAATGAGCAGTTCTTC
CDR3 protein: CASSLRWGGSYNEQFF

CDR3 length: 18
clone size: NA
V gene: TRBV7-9
D gene: TRBD2
J gene: TRBJ2-1
CDR3 DNA: TGTGCCAGCACCCCTTTAGCGGGGGGAAAATTTTCCTACAATGAGCAGTTCTTC
CDR3 protein: CASTPLAGGKFSYNEQFF

CDR3 length: 17
clone size: NA
V gene: TRBV5-6
D gene: TRBD1
J gene: TRBJ2-3
CDR3 DNA: TGTGCCAGCAGCAAGGGACAGGGGGCATATGGCACAGATACGCAGTATTTT
CDR3 protein: CASSKGQGAYGTDTQYF

CDR3 length: 15
clone size: NA
V gene: TRBV20-1
D gene: TRBD1
J gene: TRBJ1-2
CDR3 DNA: TGCAGTGCTAGTCCGATGGGACAGGGTTCCTATGGCTACACCTTC
CDR3 protein: CSASPMGQGSYGYTF

CDR3 length: 15
clone size: NA
V gene: TRBV4-3
D gene: NA
J gene: TRBJ1-4
CDR3 DNA: TGCGCCAGCAGCCCCGGGGGGTCAACTAATGAAAAACTGTTTTTT
CDR3 protein: CASSPGGSTNEKLFF

CDR3 length: 14
clone size: NA
V gene: TRBV19
D gene: TRBD1
J gene: TRBJ1-4
CDR3 DNA: TGTGCCAGTACCGACAGGGGCGTGGGGGAAAAACTGTTTTTT
CDR3 protein: CASTDRGVGEKLFF

CDR3 length: 15
clone size: NA
V gene: TRBV27
D gene: NA
J gene: TRBJ2-5
CDR3 DNA: TGTGCCAGCAGTAAGACGGGGAGAGGACAAGAGACCCAGTACTTC
CDR3 protein: CASSKTGRGQETQYF

CDR3 length: 15
clone size: NA
V gene: TRBV25-1
D gene: TRBD1
J gene: TRBJ1-1
CDR3 DNA: TGTGCCAGCAGTAAGACAGGGGCCTTGGGCACTGAAGCTTTCTTT
CDR3 protein: CASSKTGALGTEAFF

CDR3 length: 14
clone size: NA
V gene: TRBV19
D gene: NA
J gene: TRBJ1-2
CDR3 DNA: TGTGCCAGTAGTATTCAGTTCGAGGGCTATGGCTACACCTTC
CDR3 protein: CASSIQFEGYGYTF

CDR3 length: 16
clone size: few
V gene: TRBV5-4
D gene: TRBD1
J gene: TRBJ1-2
CDR3 DNA: TGTGCCAGCAGCTTGGTGTTGGGGACAGGGAAGGATGGCTACACCTTC
CDR3 protein: CASSLVLGTGKDGYTF

CDR3 length: 14
clone size: NA
V gene: TRBV6-2/TRBV6-3
D gene: NA
J gene: TRBJ2-2
CDR3 DNA: TGTGCCAGCAGCCGGCTAGGGGCCACCGGGGAGCTGTTTTTT
CDR3 protein: CASSRLGATGELFF

CDR3 length: 14
clone size: NA
V gene: TRBV5-1
D gene: NA
J gene: TRBJ2-5
CDR3 DNA: TGCGCCAGCAGCTTGGGACAGAGTCAAGAGACCCAGTACTTC
CDR3 protein: CASSLGQSQETQYF

CDR3 length: 15
clone size: few
V gene: TRBV5-1
D gene: TRBD2
J gene: TRBJ2-1
CDR3 DNA: TGCGCCAGCAGCGTGCCGGGACTAGCCCTCAATGAGCAGTTCTTC
CDR3 protein: CASSVPGLALNEQFF

CDR3 length: 13
clone size: NA
V gene: TRBV7-2
D gene: NA
J gene: TRBJ1-2
CDR3 DNA: TGTGCCAGCAGCTTAAACGCAGAATATGGCTACACCTTC
CDR3 protein: CASSLNAEYGYTF

CDR3 length: 15
clone size: NA
V gene: TRBV10-3
D gene: NA
J gene: TRBJ1-5
CDR3 DNA: TGTGCCATCAGTGAAGGAGGGACTAGCAATCAGCCCCAGCATTTT
CDR3 protein: CAISEGGTSNQPQHF

CDR3 length: 15
clone size: NA
V gene: TRBV27
D gene: NA
J gene: TRBJ2-7
CDR3 DNA: TGTGCCACCGCAGAAATTGGGGGCAGCTCCTACGAGCAGTACTTC
CDR3 protein: CATAEIGGSSYEQYF

CDR3 length: 14
clone size: NA
V gene: TRBV3-1/TRBV3-2
D gene: NA
J gene: TRBJ1-6
CDR3 DNA: TGTGCCAGCAGCCCGGACAGTTGGAATTCACCCCTCCACTTT
CDR3 protein: CASSPDSWNSPLHF

CDR3 length: 13
clone size: few
V gene: TRBV19
D gene: TRBD1
J gene: TRBJ1-1
CDR3 DNA: TGTGCCAGTAGAGGACAGGGTGGCACTGAAGCTTTCTTT
CDR3 protein: CASRGQGGTEAFF

CDR3 length: 16
clone size: NA
V gene: TRBV9
D gene: NA
J gene: TRBJ2-5
CDR3 DNA: TGTGCCAGCAGCAAACGACAGGTCCATCTCCAAGAGACCCAGTACTTC
CDR3 protein: CASSKRQVHLQETQYF

CDR3 length: 14
clone size: NA
V gene: TRBV7-3
D gene: NA
J gene: TRBJ1-1
CDR3 DNA: TGTGCCAGCAGCCCCCAATGGGGGGACACTGAAGCTTTCTTT
CDR3 protein: CASSPQWGDTEAFF

CDR3 length: 18
clone size: NA
V gene: TRBV4-3
D gene: TRBD1
J gene: TRBJ1-2
CDR3 DNA: TGCGCCAGCAGCCAGGGGGGACAGGGTGTCCCTCGAAGCTATGGCTACACCTTC
CDR3 protein: CASSQGGQGVPRSYGYTF

CDR3 length: 16
clone size: NA
V gene: TRBV4-1
D gene: NA
J gene: TRBJ2-4
CDR3 DNA: TGCGCCAGCAGCCAAGGGGGGGTTCTAGCCAAAAACATTCAGTACTTC
CDR3 protein: CASSQGGVLAKNIQYF

CDR3 length: 16
clone size: NA
V gene: TRBV19
D gene: NA
J gene: TRBJ2-1
CDR3 DNA: TGTGCCAGTATAGACGGGGGGCTTAGCTCCTACAATGAGCAGTTCTTC
CDR3 protein: CASIDGGLSSYNEQFF

CDR3 length: 14
clone size: NA
V gene: TRBV5-4
D gene: NA
J gene: TRBJ1-1
CDR3 DNA: TGTGCCAGCAGCTTGCGGGGAGTACGGGCTGAAGCTTTCTTT
CDR3 protein: CASSLRGVRAEAFF

CDR3 length: 14
clone size: NA
V gene: TRBV7-9
D gene: TRBD1
J gene: TRBJ1-2
CDR3 DNA: TGTGCCACCCCGATGACAGGGAGGAACTATGGCTACACCTTC
CDR3 protein: CATPMTGRNYGYTF

CDR3 length: 11
clone size: NA
V gene: TRBV6-2/TRBV6-3
D gene: NA
J gene: TRBJ1-4
CDR3 DNA: TGTGCCAGCAGTCACGCGGAGAAACTGTTTTTT
CDR3 protein: CASSHAEKLFF

CDR3 length: 15
clone size: NA
V gene: TRBV10-3
D gene: NA
J gene: TRBJ1-4
CDR3 DNA: TGTGCCATCAGTACCAGTCCGGGGGTGGGCGAAAAACTGTTTTTT
CDR3 protein: CAISTSPGVGEKLFF

CDR3 length: 14
clone size: NA
V gene: TRBV9
D gene: NA
J gene: TRBJ1-1
CDR3 DNA: TGTGCCAGCAGCGTACGGGACACGAACACTGAAGCTTTCTTT
CDR3 protein: CASSVRDTNTEAFF

CDR3 length: 15
clone size: NA
V gene: TRBV19
D gene: NA
J gene: TRBJ1-1
CDR3 DNA: TGTGCCAGTAGTATGATGGGGCAGGGCGTCACTGAAGCTTTCTTT
CDR3 protein: CASSMMGQGVTEAFF